This T cell receptor beta chain was recovered during a study of T cells after yellow fever vaccination. There are a few counts of this clonotype. Its cognate antigen is unknown. The CDR3 length is 13 residues. V shed 2 bases and J shed 6 bases, with 9 bases lying between them. Germline lookup yields CDR1 SGHKS and CDR2 YYEKEE (reference sequence). Whole-study results and caveats: Repertoires obtained by FACS sorting could include abundant clonotypes that entered as contaminants from the bulk population. The secondary response peaked faster, at day 5 versus 15, but was weaker.

TCRdb re-analysed the 5' RACE reads in MiXCR, keeping a single row per CDR3 protein. The repertoire includes under 500,000 distinct CDR3 sequences, under 20% of them detected once, and roughly a sixth sits in the top ten. This receptor was taken from a man aged 18 to 29 who received the YFV17D yellow fever vaccine. The J gene is TRBJ2-1, the V gene TRBV5-5; D unclear. The sample was PBMCs, taken before the yellow fever booster vaccination. CDR3 residues: CASSFTRGNEQFF. The CDR3 bases are TGTGCCAGCAGCTTTACCCGCGGCAATGAGCAGTTCTTC.